A single sample gave rise to the 17 T cell receptor beta chains below, sequenced in a study of blood T cells in healthy people across ages. Alongside a J-beta primer mix, a sample-barcoded 5' primer served in a second PCR lasting roughly 7 to 11 cycles. TCRdb reprocessed the 5' RACE reads with MiXCR, giving one entry per CDR3 protein. In the table there are 720,000 or so distinct CDR3 sequences, 40% to 45% of which are singletons. The material sequenced was blood. The receptors were sampled from an elderly man in good health.

The sample holds a few counts of this clonotype. The chain joins TRBV14 to TRBJ2-3, with D maybe TRBD2 (5 bases). V shed 0 bases and J shed 6 bases, with 19 bases lying between them. Germline V gives CDR1 SGHDN, CDR2 FVKESK. This CDR3 spans 17 amino acids. CDR3 sequence (DNA): TGTGCCAGCAGCCAAGAGCTGGGGAGAGCCGGCAAGGATACGCAGTATTTT. This codes for CASSQELGRAGKDTQYF.

The V call is TRBV18, the J call TRBJ2-7; D might be TRBD2 (5 bases). The J call is in doubt because the DNA end fits TRBJ2-5 better. From germline, CDR1 is KGHSH and CDR2 LQKENI. The CDR3 sequence is 13 residues long. CDR3 loop: CASSPGLEGTQYF. The CDR3 nucleotides are TGTGCCAGCTCACCAGGCCTCGAGGGGACCCAGTACTTC.

The chain is built from TRBV4-3 and TRBJ2-3, with TRBD2 identical over 10 bases. CDR3 length equals 16 residues. The V segment lost 4 bases and the J segment 4 bases; nucleotides outside the gene matches: 8. Germline V gives CDR1 LGHNA, CDR2 YSLEER. CDR3 sequence (DNA): TGCGCCAGCAGCCCCCTCCAGCGGGGGGGCTCAGATACGCAGTATTTT. This gives the protein CASSPLQRGGSDTQYF.

This clonotype was observed at least ten times. CDR3 nucleotide sequence: TGCAGTGCTAGAGGTCCGTTCGGGGCCTACGAGCAGTACTTC. Residues: CSARGPFGAYEQYF. V is TRBV20-1 and J is TRBJ2-7; D possibly corresponds to TRBD2 (5 bases). Germline assignment: CDR1 DFQATT and CDR2 SNEGSKA (reference sequence). The length of the CDR3 is 14 residues. V lost 1 base and J 2 bases, leaving 12 bases between the germline ends.

The V and J genes are TRBV6-5 and TRBJ2-4, with 9 bases that match TRBD1. The ends lost 2 bases at V and 2 bases at J; junction bases unmatched: 4. The CDR3 consists of 16 residues. Germline loops: CDR1 MNHEY, CDR2 SVGAGI. CDR3 nucleotide sequence: TGTGCCAGCAGTTACGGCGGGACAGGGACCAAAAACATTCAGTACTTC. Its translation: CASSYGGTGTKNIQYF.

This clonotype has only a few counts. V and J are TRBV10-3 and TRBJ2-7, with TRBD1 matching over 10 bases. This CDR3 has 14 amino acids. Looked up from germline, CDR1 is ENHRY and CDR2 is SYGVKD. V was pared by 6 bases and J by 6 bases, with 8 bases of the junction left unmatched. The CDR3 DNA reads as TGTGCCATCAGGATAACCGGGACAGGGGTCGAGCAGTACTTC. It encodes CAIRITGTGVEQYF.

The chain couples TRBV14 to TRBJ2-4; 7 positions match TRBD1. The CDR3 is made up of 15 amino acids. V shed 5 bases, J shed 13 bases, and the junction held 17 bases outside the gene matches. Germline V gene lookup returns CDR1 SGHDN and CDR2 FVKESK. As DNA, the CDR3 is TGTGCCAGCAGCAAGACAGGGCCGAACTACAATGAGCAGTACTTC. Translating it yields CASSKTGPNYNEQYF.

With regard to this clonotype: This may be a read error: a much more frequent sequence differs by one nucleotide. V usage is TRBV9 and J usage is TRBJ2-1; D possibly corresponds to TRBD2 (5 bases). This CDR3 has 13 amino acids. CDR1 is SGDLS and CDR2 is YYNGEE in the germline V gene. This CDR3 is CTSSAVLGGEQFF. As DNA, the CDR3 is TGTACCAGCAGCGCCGTACTAGGCGGTGAGCAGTTCTTC.

The rearrangement uses TRBV12-3 or TRBV12-4 and TRBJ2-2, with unresolved D. V was clipped by 2 bases and J by 0 bases, with 10 bases between them. The CDR3 is 16 residues long. In DNA form, the CDR3 reads TGTGCCAGCAGTTTAAACAGAATCGCGAACACCGGGGAGCTGTTTTTT. Protein: CASSLNRIANTGELFF.

Ten or more counts support this clonotype. V and J are TRBV12-3 or TRBV12-4 and TRBJ2-3, with D possibly TRBD1 on 5 matching bases. CDR3 length: 16 residues. The ends were cut back, 4 bases at V and 0 bases at J, with 14 bases in the middle. The CDR3 reads CASSSSRGISTDTQYF. DNA for the CDR3: TGTGCCAGCAGTTCCTCAAGGGGAATTAGCACAGATACGCAGTATTTT.

The genes are TRBV20-1 and TRBJ2-7; D gene unclear. Deletions cut 3 bases from V and 11 bases from J, with 17 bases between. The germline V gene has CDR1 DFQATT and CDR2 SNEGSKA (reference sequence). This CDR3 has 12 residues. CDR3 amino acids: CSASEDKNNKYF. The CDR3 DNA follows: TGCAGTGCTAGCGAAGACAAAAACAATAAGTACTTC.

Notes on this clonotype: This could be a read error, since a much larger clone is one nucleotide away. The V gene is TRBV6-2 or TRBV6-3, the J gene TRBJ2-7; D unclear. Germline V gene data show CDR1 as MNHEY and CDR2 as SVGEGT. The CDR3 has 12 amino acids. This CDR3 is CANSLGSDEQYF. The CDR3 nucleotides are TGTGCCAACAGTCTCGGATCCGACGAGCAGTACTTC.

The V and J genes are TRBV7-9 and TRBJ2-5; either TRBD1 or TRBD2 may supply D (6 bases each). The better agreement between TRBJ2-7 and the DNA end casts doubt on the J call. This CDR3 has 16 amino acids. CDR1 SEHNR and CDR2 FQNEAQ come from the germline V gene (reference sequence). The CDR3 DNA reads TGTGCCAGCAGCCATCCGGGTAGGGGGGTTACATACGAGCAGTACTTC. Protein product: CASSHPGRGVTYEQYF.

This clonotype has ten or more counts. The J gene is TRBJ2-7, the V gene TRBV6-5, with D hard to call. V lost 1 base, J lost 7 bases, and 5 bases lay in between. The V gene's germline CDR1 is MNHEY and CDR2 SVGAGI. The CDR3 is 11 amino acids. CDR3 in amino acids: CASSYLGEQYF. The CDR3 coding sequence is TGTGCCAGCAGTTACTTAGGGGAGCAGTACTTC.

A few counts support this clonotype. The chain carries TRBV9 and TRBJ2-1, with 8 bases identical to TRBD2. The CDR3 runs 16 residues. Per the germline V gene, CDR1 is SGDLS and CDR2 is YYNGEE. V was clipped by 0 bases and J by 4 bases; unmatched bases: 6. DNA for the CDR3: TGTGCCAGCAGCGTAGCTTTCGGGGGGGCATACAATGAGCAGTTCTTC. It is translated as CASSVAFGGAYNEQFF.

This clonotype was seen at least ten times. This sequence joins TRBV10-3 and TRBJ2-3; no definite D call. Germline V gene data show CDR1 as ENHRY and CDR2 as SYGVKD. The CDR3 runs to 12 residues. The V end was cut by 8 bases, the J end by 4 bases, with 10 bases between. CDR3 in amino acids: CAIGPRADTQYF. The CDR3 nucleotides are TGTGCCATCGGCCCTAGAGCAGATACGCAGTATTTT.

The genes are TRBV21-1 and TRBJ1-6; TRBD1 was called by the table and not checked on the DNA. TRBV21-1 is annotated as a pseudogene. The CDR3 spans 16 residues. CDR3 protein: CASSSPYRDANSPLHF. The CDR3 DNA is TGTGCCAGCAGCTCGCCATACAGGGACGCGAATTCACCCCTCCACTTT.